Listed here are 21 T cell receptor beta chains from one sample, sequenced in a study of blood T cell repertoires in COVID-19. Only in-frame clones appear in the TCRdb table, and some are missing; sequencing was by immunoSEQ multiplex PCR. The sample includes about 120,000 clones, 78% of them seen just once. The sample taken for sequencing was peripheral blood. All receptors derive from an older man with acute or convalescent COVID-19.

The chain recombines TRBV9 with TRBJ1-2; 7 bases agree with TRBD1. Germline assignment: CDR1 SGDLS and CDR2 YYNGEE. The CDR3 is made up of 15 amino acids. The V segment lost 0 bases and the J segment 5 bases; nucleotides outside the gene matches: 7. CDR3 residues: CASSVGQGRGYGYTF. The CDR3 coding sequence is TGTGCCAGCAGCGTAGGACAGGGCAGGGGTTATGGCTACACCTTC.

The chain employs TRBV4-2 and TRBJ2-3; 14 nucleotides match TRBD2. Germline lookup yields CDR1 LGHNA and CDR2 YNFKEQ. Unmatched junction bases numbered 6, after V lost 4 bases and J lost 6 bases. The CDR3 consists of 16 residues. CDR3 protein: CASSLLTSGGADTQYF. The CDR3 coding sequence is TGTGCCAGCAGCCTACTGACTAGCGGGGGGGCGGATACGCAGTATTTT.

The rearrangement links TRBV10-3 to TRBJ2-3; D may be TRBD2 (5 bases). There are 15 residues in the CDR3. Trimming stripped 8 bases from V and 4 bases from J, with 19 bases between. Germline assignment: CDR1 ENHRY and CDR2 SYGVKD. This chain's CDR3 is CAIHVGDSRADTQYF. CDR3 sequence (DNA): TGTGCCATCCACGTCGGGGATTCGCGGGCAGATACGCAGTATTTT.

The chain recombines TRBV19 with TRBJ1-1; the match to TRBD1 covers 7 bases. The CDR3 is 14 residues long. Unmatched junction bases numbered 6, after V lost 3 bases and J lost 5 bases. The germline gives CDR1 LNHDA, CDR2 SQIVND (reference sequence). CDR3 residues: CASSMKGAVTEAFF. CDR3 nucleotides: TGTGCCAGTAGTATGAAGGGGGCGGTAACTGAAGCTTTCTTT.

The V call is TRBV11-1, the J call TRBJ1-1; D is unclear. The CDR3 is 15 residues long. V was cut by 5 bases and J by 1 base, with 14 bases left in between. Germline V gives CDR1 SGHAT, CDR2 FQDESV (reference sequence). CDR3 nucleotide sequence: TGTGCCAGCAGCCCCCGCATAGGAGGGAACACTGAAGCTTTCTTT. Amino acid sequence: CASSPRIGGNTEAFF.

CDR3 DNA: TGTGCCAGCAGTCAAGGAGGGGGCGGCTACACCTTC. This gives the protein CASSQGGGGYTF. This chain links TRBV7-9 with TRBJ1-2; 7 nucleotides match TRBD1. Germline CDR1 SEHNR, CDR2 FQNEAQ (reference sequence). This CDR3 has 12 residues. With V trimmed by 6 bases and J by 8 bases, 6 bases remained unmatched.

This chain joins TRBV3-1 (or the pseudogene TRBV3-2) and TRBJ2-1; 8 nucleotides line up with TRBD2. CDR1 LGHDT and CDR2 YNNKEL come from the germline V gene (reference sequence). The V segment lost 0 bases and the J segment 8 bases; nucleotides outside the gene matches: 6. CDR3 length: 15 residues. CDR3 sequence (DNA): TGTGCCAGCAGCCAAGACCGGGGGGGCCGCTATGAGCAGTTCTTC. It encodes CASSQDRGGRYEQFF.

The count of this clone is one. V is TRBV6-5 and J is TRBJ2-3; TRBD2 aligns across 9 bases. The germline gives CDR1 MNHEY, CDR2 SVGAGI. The CDR3 contains 14 residues. The V and J ends lost 4 bases and 2 bases, in that order; junction bases with no gene match: 1. In DNA form, the CDR3 reads TGTGCCAGCAGTTTAGCGGGGGCCACAGATACGCAGTATTTT. Its protein is CASSLAGATDTQYF.

DNA for the CDR3: TGTGCCAGCAGCTCCAGGGAGGGGACCCAGTACTTC. Protein product: CASSSREGTQYF. V gene TRBV7-2 combines with J gene TRBJ2-5; 7 bases map to TRBD2. The CDR3 has 12 residues. V gave up 4 bases and J gave up 7 bases; unmatched junction bases: 3. CDR1 is SGHTA, CDR2 FQGNSA, per germline.

A few counts support this clone. The CDR3 coding sequence is TGTGCCAGCAGACACGGCGGGGTAGATACGCAGTATTTT. It codes for CASRHGGVDTQYF. This chain links TRBV12-3 or TRBV12-4 with TRBJ2-3; D may be TRBD2 (6 bases). This CDR3 is 13 amino acids long. Trimming took off 6 bases at V and 5 bases at J, with 12 bases between the two ends.

Concerning this clone: This same CDR3 is encoded by further DNA sequences in the sample. The rearrangement links TRBV7-2 to TRBJ2-3, with TRBD2 matching over 7 bases. After removal of 5 bases from V and 2 bases from J, the junction contained 4 bases not matched to a gene. Germline lookup yields CDR1 SGHTA and CDR2 FQGNSA. The CDR3 has 14 residues. CDR3 bases: TGTGCCAGCAGCCCGGGGGGTTTCACAGATACGCAGTATTTT. The encoded protein is CASSPGGFTDTQYF.

The chain joins TRBV6-1 to TRBJ1-2; D gene unclear. This CDR3 is built from 14 residues. V lost 1 base, J lost 2 bases, and 8 bases lay in between. Per germline, CDR1 MNHNS and CDR2 SASEGT. Here the CDR3 reads CASSEGSFNYGYTF. For the CDR3, the DNA is TGTGCCAGCAGTGAAGGGAGCTTCAACTATGGCTACACCTTC.

In this sample, this clone turned up a few times. The V and J genes are TRBV5-1 and TRBJ2-3; D possibly corresponds to TRBD1 (5 bases). CDR3 size: 13 residues. V shed 2 bases and J shed 1 base, with 5 bases lying between them. Germline CDR1 reads SGHRS; CDR2 reads YFSETQ. CDR3 loop: CASSLQGTDTQYF. The CDR3, as DNA: TGCGCCAGCAGCTTACAGGGCACAGATACGCAGTATTTT.

As for this clone: The sample holds other DNA sequences that translate to the same CDR3. The chain carries TRBV19 and TRBJ1-4, with TRBD1 matching over 7 bases. CDR1 is LNHDA, CDR2 SQIVND, per germline (reference sequence). The J segment lost 1 base and the V segment lost 5 bases, leaving 4 bases of the junction unmatched. There are 15 residues in the CDR3. The CDR3 DNA reads TGTGCCAGTAGTGTTCACAGGGGAACTAATGAAAAACTGTTTTTT. Translated: CASSVHRGTNEKLFF.

The gene calls are TRBV9 and TRBJ2-2; TRBD2 might be the D (6 bases). CDR3 size: 14 residues. Germline CDR1 reads SGDLS; CDR2 reads YYNGEE. V dropped 4 bases and J dropped 5 bases, with 12 bases sitting between them. The CDR3 DNA is TGTGCCAGCAGCCGGGACGGGGGTACCGGGGAGCTGTTTTTT. It yields the protein CASSRDGGTGELFF.

The chain is built from TRBV30 and TRBJ2-1; D gene unclear. The germline CDR1 and CDR2 sequences are GTSNPN and SVGIG (reference sequence). CDR3 length: 15 residues. V lost 0 bases and J 0 bases, leaving 9 bases between the germline ends. CDR3 sequence: CAWSVGGSSYNEQFF. CDR3 coding DNA: TGTGCCTGGAGTGTTGGCGGTAGCTCCTACAATGAGCAGTTCTTC.

This sequence joins TRBV6-4 and TRBJ1-2; tentatively, D is TRBD1 (5 bases). Germline values: CDR1 MRHNA, CDR2 SNTAGT. With 2 bases removed from V and 8 bases from J, the gap between germline ends came to 9 bases. This CDR3 is built from 12 residues. The DNA for the CDR3 is TGTGCCAGCAGTGACCAGGGTTGGGGCTACACCTTC. It encodes CASSDQGWGYTF.

The J gene is TRBJ1-5, the V gene TRBV24-1; D not certain. The CDR3 is 16 residues long. Germline CDR1 is KGHDR and CDR2 is SFDVKD. Trimming took 3 bases from V and 0 from J, leaving 11 bases between them. The CDR3: CATSDRGLNSNQPQHF. CDR3 nucleotide sequence: TGTGCCACCAGTGATCGGGGATTGAATAGCAATCAGCCCCAGCATTTT.

V is TRBV6-5 and J is TRBJ2-2, with D perhaps matching TRBD1 (6 bases). Between the trimmed V and J ends, which lost 7 bases and 2 bases, there was a span of 11 bases. The CDR3 is 14 residues long. Germline CDR1 MNHEY, CDR2 SVGAGI. CDR3 region: CASNKGVNTGELFF. The CDR3 coding sequence is TGTGCCAGCAATAAGGGGGTAAACACCGGGGAGCTGTTTTTT.

The gene calls are TRBV27 and TRBJ1-6; TRBD1 agrees at 10 bases. V dropped 2 bases and J dropped 7; count of bases not matched to a gene: 2. The CDR3 length is 15 residues. CDR1 is MNHEY, CDR2 SMNVEV, per germline (reference sequence). DNA for the CDR3: TGTGCCAGCAGTTTAGGGGGACAGGGGAATTCACCCCTCCACTTT. It specifies CASSLGGQGNSPLHF.

This chain links TRBV4-3 with TRBJ2-1, with D possibly matching TRBD2 (5 bases). This CDR3 has 13 residues. Germline values: CDR1 LGHNA, CDR2 YSLEER. V lost 3 bases, J lost 14 bases, and 17 bases lay in between. In DNA, the CDR3 is TGCGCCAGCAGCCAGCCGCCCAGCCCGAGGGAGTTCTTC. It translates to CASSQPPSPREFF.